These 28 T cell receptor beta chains share one sample of origin, sequenced in a study of cytomegalovirus exposure and HLA in healthy donors. Vbeta (60) and Jbeta (13) primers were used in the PCR. Sequencing used immunoSEQ multiplex PCR; TCRdb keeps in-frame clones, though not all of them. This sample carries about 130,000 clones, about 73% of them seen once, and the ten largest clones take about 6%. Sequenced sample: PBMCs. The receptor set was obtained from a woman in her fifties or sixties in good health and CMV-seropositive.

The rearrangement joins TRBV7-9 to TRBJ2-3; 8 bases line up with TRBD2. Germline CDR1 and CDR2: SEHNR and FQNEAQ (reference sequence). Losses at the gene ends were 4 bases for V and 5 bases for J; bases not matched to a gene: 8. This CDR3 is 15 amino acids long. The CDR3 nucleotides are TGTGCCAGCAGCTCGAGGACTAGCCTCAGAGATACGCAGTATTTT. Its translation: CASSSRTSLRDTQYF.

The rearrangement links TRBV30 to TRBJ2-5; 7 positions match TRBD2. The J call is doubtful: the DNA matches TRBJ2-7 better. Germline-derived CDR1 and CDR2 are GTSNPN and SVGIG (reference sequence). The CDR3 is 12 amino acids. The CDR3 nucleotides read TGTGCCTGGGATAGCGGGTCCTACGAGCAGTACTTC. It encodes CAWDSGSYEQYF.

The chain links TRBV11-2 to TRBJ1-1, with D tentatively TRBD1 (6 bases). This CDR3 has 14 residues. V shed 5 bases and J shed 5 bases, with 15 bases lying between them. Germline V gene data show CDR1 as SGHAT and CDR2 as FQNNGV. The CDR3 nucleotides are TGTGCCAGCAGCGCCTACGAGGGGGTTACTGAAGCTTTCTTT. Translation: CASSAYEGVTEAFF.

V usage is TRBV7-2 and J usage is TRBJ2-1, with 7 positions matching TRBD1. From germline, CDR1 is SGHTA and CDR2 FQGNSA. The CDR3 runs 16 residues. V shed 2 bases, J shed 4 bases, and the junction held 8 bases outside the gene matches. CDR3 in amino acids: CASSLLGQSLYNEQFF. The CDR3 DNA reads as TGTGCCAGCAGCTTACTGGGACAGAGCCTATACAATGAGCAGTTCTTC.

The chain has TRBV2 and TRBJ2-7; possible D gene TRBD1, 6 bases. The CDR3 totals 14 residues. V was trimmed by 6 bases and J by 5 bases, leaving 17 bases between them. The germline V gene has CDR1 SNHLY and CDR2 FYNNEI. CDR3 amino acids: CASRRDTEVNEQYF. For the CDR3, the DNA is TGTGCCAGCAGACGGGACACCGAGGTGAACGAGCAGTACTTC. Combining the CDR3 with reference TRBV2 and TRBJ2-7 gives the whole variable domain EPEVTQTPSHQVTQMGQEVILRCVPISNHLYFYWYRQILGQKVEFLVSFYNNEISEKSEIFDDQFSVERPDGSNFTLKIRSTKLEDSAMYFCASRRDTEVNEQYFGPGTRLTVT.

The chain has TRBV29-1 and TRBJ2-3; tentatively, D is TRBD2 (5 bases). The CDR3 extends over 14 amino acids. Germline lookup yields CDR1 SQVTM and CDR2 ANQGSEA. V was clipped by 4 bases and J by 6 bases, with 17 bases between them. Here the CDR3 reads CSVGYDRGFDTQYF. The DNA for the CDR3 is TGCAGCGTTGGATACGACCGGGGTTTTGATACGCAGTATTTT.

This clone was seen more than once but under ten times. The chain recombines TRBV30 with TRBJ1-4, with D possibly TRBD1 on 5 matching bases. V was pared by 5 bases and J by 8 bases, with 12 bases between. The germline V gene has CDR1 GTSNPN and CDR2 SVGIG (reference sequence). This CDR3 has 12 amino acids. CDR3 sequence (DNA): TGTGCCTGGTCAGGGTTCGGCGAAAAACTGTTTTTT. Its protein is CAWSGFGEKLFF.

The chain carries TRBV6-1 and TRBJ1-2; 7 bases agree with TRBD1. Germline V lookup: CDR1 MNHNS, CDR2 SASEGT. The CDR3 has 14 amino acids. V lost 7 bases to trimming and J lost 9 bases; unmatched junction nucleotides: 14. The CDR3 reads CASTLYGTETSYTF. The CDR3 coding sequence is TGTGCCAGCACCTTATACGGGACAGAAACAAGCTACACCTTC.

The V gene is TRBV14, the J gene TRBJ2-7; D gene unclear. Germline CDR1 reads SGHDN; CDR2 reads FVKESK. There are 14 residues in the CDR3. V lost 2 bases to trimming and J lost 0 bases, with 8 bases between them. CDR3 nucleotide sequence: TGTGCCAGCAGCCAAACTGGCGGCTCCTACGAGCAGTACTTC. Translating it yields CASSQTGGSYEQYF.

In the case of this clone: In the same sample, other DNA sequences code for this CDR3. The V call is TRBV29-1, the J call TRBJ2-1; 11 bases fit TRBD2. This CDR3 region has 14 residues. The V and J ends lost 4 bases and 3 bases, in that order; junction bases with no gene match: 2. Germline V gene data show CDR1 as SQVTM and CDR2 as ANQGSEA. The CDR3 spells CSVVLAGGYNEQFF. Here the CDR3 DNA reads TGCAGCGTTGTGCTAGCGGGGGGCTACAATGAGCAGTTCTTC.

J is TRBJ2-5 and V is TRBV7-6, with 7 bases lining up with TRBD1. The CDR3 spans 17 residues. Germline loops: CDR1 SGHVS, CDR2 FNYEAQ. V dropped 1 base and J dropped 4; count of bases not matched to a gene: 12. CDR3 residues: CASSLGGYRTGLETQYF. The CDR3 DNA is TGTGCCAGCAGCTTAGGAGGTTATCGGACAGGCTTAGAGACCCAGTACTTC.

The chain links TRBV11-3 to TRBJ2-7; D gene unclear. The V and J ends lost 2 bases and 4 bases respectively, with 6 bases between them. The CDR3 contains 12 residues. Germline-derived CDR1 and CDR2 are SGHNT and YENEEA. The CDR3 here is CASSLFSYEQYF. The DNA of the CDR3 is TGTGCCAGCAGCTTATTCAGTTACGAGCAGTACTTC.

V gene TRBV30 combines with J gene TRBJ2-1, with 10 bases matching TRBD2. Germline V gene sequence: CDR1 GTSNPN, CDR2 SVGIG (reference sequence). The CDR3 is made up of 15 amino acids. V was pared by 6 bases and J by 5 bases, with 10 bases of the junction left unmatched. The DNA for the CDR3 is TGTGCCTGCCCGGCCCGGCTAGCGGGGGACAATGAGCAGTTCTTC. Its protein product is CACPARLAGDNEQFF.

The genes are TRBV14 and TRBJ2-3; 9 nucleotides match TRBD1. CDR1 is SGHDN, CDR2 FVKESK, per germline. V shed 3 bases and J 6 bases; nucleotides not matched to a gene: 10. CDR3 length: 16 amino acids. CDR3 nucleotides: TGTGCCAGCAGCCACGTTGGACAGGGGTTTTCTGATACGCAGTATTTT. This sequence encodes CASSHVGQGFSDTQYF.

The genes are TRBV18 and TRBJ1-1; D is perhaps TRBD1 (5 bases). Germline assignment: CDR1 KGHSH and CDR2 LQKENI. This CDR3 spans 15 amino acids. The V end lost 3 bases, the J end lost 4 bases, and 15 bases lay between the germline ends. CDR3 sequence (DNA): TGTGCCAGCTCACCTCGTCAGGGAAGGGGCACTGAAGCTTTCTTT. Translation: CASSPRQGRGTEAFF. The full variable domain, completed using reference TRBV18 and TRBJ1-1, is NAGVMQNPRHLVRRRGQEARLRCSPMKGHSHVYWYRQLPEEGLKFMVYLQKENIIDESGMPKERFSAEFPKEGPSILRIQQVVRGDSAAYFCASSPRQGRGTEAFFGQGTRLTVV.

This chain connects TRBV19 to TRBJ1-1; a weak D match, TRBD1 (5 bases). The CDR3 loop spans 15 amino acids. From germline, CDR1 is LNHDA and CDR2 SQIVND (reference sequence). V shed 6 bases and J shed 3 bases, with 17 bases lying between them. For the CDR3, the DNA is TGTGCCAGTAGGCTACAGGAGACTCAATACACTGAAGCTTTCTTT. The encoded protein is CASRLQETQYTEAFF.

The chain has TRBV20-1 and TRBJ1-2, with D unresolved. Trimming pared 6 bases from V and 6 bases from J, leaving 11 bases between. This CDR3 spans 11 amino acids. CDR1 and CDR2 from the germline V gene are DFQATT and SNEGSKA (reference sequence). CDR3: CSASRFNGYTF. The CDR3 coding sequence is TGCAGTGCGTCGCGCTTCAATGGCTACACCTTC.

This chain links TRBV10-3 with TRBJ1-2; 9 bases fit TRBD1. Germline trimming cut 7 bases from V and 4 bases from J; bases unmatched to any gene: 7. The V gene's germline CDR1 is ENHRY and CDR2 SYGVKD. The CDR3 length is 14 residues. Here the CDR3 DNA reads TGTGCCATCAATGGCGGGACAGGGCCCTATGGCTACACCTTC. It encodes CAINGGTGPYGYTF.

V gene TRBV6-5 combines with J gene TRBJ2-5; 8 bases line up with TRBD2. The CDR3 has 16 amino acids. The V and J ends lost 2 bases and 2 bases, in that order; junction bases with no gene match: 7. Germline-derived CDR1 and CDR2 are MNHEY and SVGAGI. The CDR3 region is CASSYVAGGAQETQYF. The CDR3 DNA reads as TGTGCCAGCAGTTACGTGGCGGGGGGAGCTCAAGAGACCCAGTACTTC.

This clone was recorded a few times. With a much larger clone just one base away, this may be a read error. The chain joins TRBV6-5 to TRBJ1-4; D is ambiguous. V lost 5 bases and J 7 bases, leaving 5 bases between the germline ends. The CDR3 consists of 11 residues. The germline V gene has CDR1 MNHEY and CDR2 SVGAGI. The CDR3 here is CASSRGEKLFF. DNA of the CDR3: TGTGCCAGCAGTCGGGGTGAAAAACTGTTTTTT.

A single count supports this clone. The rearrangement joins TRBV7-9 to TRBJ2-7, with D uncertain. The CDR3 is 12 residues long. Germline V gene sequence: CDR1 SEHNR, CDR2 FQNEAQ (reference sequence). Trimming left V 5 bases short and J 3 bases short, with 8 bases between. The chain's CDR3 is CASSIERYEQYF. The CDR3 DNA is TGTGCCAGCAGCATCGAGCGCTACGAGCAGTACTTC.

The chain combines TRBV5-1 with TRBJ1-1; D not certain. The V gene's germline CDR1 is SGHRS and CDR2 YFSETQ. The CDR3 consists of 13 residues. Trimming cost V 0 bases and J 4 bases, with 7 bases left between them. CDR3 coding DNA: TGCGCCAGCAGCTTGGGTACGGGCACTGAAGCTTTCTTT. The encoded protein is CASSLGTGTEAFF.

This clone was counted once. The chain links TRBV5-1 to TRBJ2-7; 9 nucleotides agree with TRBD1. This CDR3 is built from 17 residues. CDR1 is SGHRS, CDR2 YFSETQ, per germline. Unmatched junction bases numbered 11, after V lost 1 base and J lost 3 bases. The CDR3, as DNA: TGCGCCAGCAGCTTGAATTCCGTAACAGGGGGCAACTACGAGCAGTACTTC. It is translated as CASSLNSVTGGNYEQYF.

The rearrangement uses TRBV29-1 and TRBJ1-1, with 8 bases fitting TRBD1. The length of the CDR3 is 13 residues. Germline CDR1 is SQVTM and CDR2 is ANQGSEA. Unmatched junction bases numbered 5, after V lost 7 bases and J lost 1 base. CDR3 in amino acids: CSAKTGENTEAFF. The CDR3 nucleotides read TGCAGCGCTAAGACAGGGGAGAACACTGAAGCTTTCTTT. The full variable domain, its missing parts supplied by reference TRBV29-1 and TRBJ1-1, is SAVISQKPSRDICQRGTSLTIQCQVDSQVTMMFWYRQQPGQSLTLIATANQGSEATYESGFVIDKFPISRPNLTFSTLTVSNMSPEDSSIYLCSAKTGENTEAFFGQGTRLTVV.

This clone is a singleton in its sample. V gene TRBV13 combines with J gene TRBJ1-2; D might be TRBD1 (6 bases). The CDR3 runs 12 residues. V was clipped by 3 bases and J by 7 bases, with 9 bases between them. The germline V gene has CDR1 PRHDT and CDR2 FYEKMQ (reference sequence). CDR3 region: CASSLSRGGYTF. CDR3 nucleotide sequence: TGTGCCAGCAGCTTGAGCAGGGGTGGCTACACCTTC.

Concerning this clone: A junction end diverges from the germline sequence, so it may reflect a read error. The chain is built from TRBV6-5 and TRBJ2-7; a possible D gene is TRBD2 (6 bases). This CDR3 has 12 amino acids. Germline lookup yields CDR1 MNHEY and CDR2 SVGAGI. The CDR3: CASSSGTHVRWF. DNA of the CDR3: TGTGCCAGCAGTTCCGGGACTCACGTACGATGGTTC.

This rearrangement joins TRBV5-1 to TRBJ1-1; 11 bases match TRBD1. CDR1 is SGHRS, CDR2 YFSETQ, per germline. The length of the CDR3 is 12 residues. V lost 3 bases, J lost 11 bases, and 3 bases stayed unmatched. The CDR3 nucleotides are TGCGCCAGCAGCTGGGACAGGGGGAGCGCTTTCTTT. It specifies CASSWDRGSAFF.

This chain links TRBV9 with TRBJ2-7; TRBD2 matches at 7 bases. The CDR3 consists of 16 residues. The germline CDR1 and CDR2 sequences are SGDLS and YYNGEE. With 3 bases clipped from V and 5 bases from J, the junction kept 14 bases outside the gene matches. The CDR3 loop reads CASSAVLGGGGNEQYF. The CDR3 DNA sequence: TGTGCCAGCAGCGCTGTCCTGGGCGGGGGTGGGAACGAGCAGTACTTC.